This T cell receptor (beta chain) stems from a study of cytomegalovirus exposure and HLA in healthy donors. Notes on the study in general: Fewer N-insertions than the approximately 680-donor mean were reportedly shown by an Asian-associated ancestry cluster in a later analysis. The later analysis indicated that the majority of CMV-associated TCR beta chains appeared HLA-restricted. Available immune exposure information covered CMV serostatus only.

The germline V gene has CDR1 MNHEY and CDR2 SMNVEV (reference sequence). This CDR3 comprises 11 residues. The germline V and J ends were trimmed by 4 bases and 6 bases, with 4 bases remaining between them. A multiplex PCR was run with 60 Vbeta primers and 13 Jbeta primers. Using immunoSEQ multiplex PCR, the repertoire was profiled, and TCRdb retains in-frame clones only, with some absent. In the table there are about 160,000 clones, under 70% of which are singletons. This clone occurred a few times. No antigen is known for it. The sample comprised PBMCs. The TCR sequence derives from a woman aged 40 to 55 in good health and CMV-seropositive. The V and J genes are TRBV27 and TRBJ2-1; unclear D gene. The CDR3 nucleotides are TGTGCCAGCAGTTCTCTCAATGAGCAGTTCTTC. It is translated as CASSSLNEQFF.